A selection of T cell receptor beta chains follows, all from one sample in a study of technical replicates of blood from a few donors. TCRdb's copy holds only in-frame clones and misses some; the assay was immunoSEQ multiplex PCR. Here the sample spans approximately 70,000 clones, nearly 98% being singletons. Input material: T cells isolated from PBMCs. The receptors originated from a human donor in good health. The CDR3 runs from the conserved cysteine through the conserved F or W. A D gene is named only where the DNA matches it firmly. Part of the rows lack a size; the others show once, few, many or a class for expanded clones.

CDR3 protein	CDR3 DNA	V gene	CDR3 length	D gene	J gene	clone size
CASNIGGASQPQHF	TGTGCCAGCAACATAGGGGGGGCGAGCCAGCCCCAGCATTTT	TRBV28	14	-	TRBJ1-5	-
CASSEGDWGERNNEQFF	TGCGCCAGCAGTGAGGGGGACTGGGGAGAGAGAAACAATGAGCAGTTCTTC	TRBV10-2	17	-	TRBJ2-1	-
CASRDVGGPYNEQFF	TGTGCCAGCAGAGACGTGGGCGGGCCATACAATGAGCAGTTCTTC	TRBV2	15	-	TRBJ2-1	once
CASSLGGRSYNEQFF	TGCGCCAGCAGCTTGGGAGGGAGGTCCTACAATGAGCAGTTCTTC	TRBV5-1	15	-	TRBJ2-1	-
CASTLQPQGGRGYTF	TGTGCCAGCACCCTACAACCTCAGGGGGGAAGAGGCTACACCTTC	TRBV6-5	15	TRBD1	TRBJ1-2	once
CASSLIVGRTGLNNQPQHF	TGCGCCAGCAGCCTGATAGTAGGGCGGACAGGGCTGAACAATCAGCCCCAGCATTTT	TRBV4-1	19	TRBD1	TRBJ1-5	-
CASSSPIEGDGYEQYF	TGTGCCAGCAGCTCCCCAATCGAGGGAGACGGCTACGAGCAGTACTTC	TRBV7-8	16	-	TRBJ2-7	-
CASSRPTERRNEQFF	TGTGCCAGCAGCCGTCCCACAGAGAGACGCAATGAGCAGTTCTTC	TRBV6-5	15	-	TRBJ2-1	once
CASSPSSGVYTQYF	TGTGCCAGCAGCCCATCTAGCGGGGTCTATACGCAGTATTTT	TRBV11-2	14	TRBD2	TRBJ2-3	-
CASSLVDTSYEQYF	TGTGCCAGCAGCTTAGTAGACACCTCCTACGAGCAGTACTTC	TRBV11-2	14	-	TRBJ2-7	-
CASSLVRGASTDTQYF	TGTGCCAGCAGCTTAGTTCGGGGGGCTAGCACAGATACGCAGTATTTT	TRBV11-3	16	-	TRBJ2-3	once
CASNRQGAGDQPQHF	TGTGCCAGTAACCGACAGGGGGCCGGGGATCAGCCCCAGCATTTT	TRBV19	15	TRBD1	TRBJ1-5	-
CASSLTVPTYEQYF	TGTGCCAGCAGCTTGACAGTACCAACCTACGAGCAGTACTTC	TRBV5-5	14	-	TRBJ2-7	-
CASSLVLRGDTEAFF	TGCGCCAGCAGCTTGGTTCTCAGGGGGGACACTGAAGCTTTCTTT	TRBV5-1	15	TRBD1	TRBJ1-1	once
CASSRTSVHEQYF	TGTGCCAGCAGCCGAACTAGCGTCCACGAGCAGTACTTC	TRBV28	13	TRBD2	TRBJ2-7	-
CASSQEGGNVGNTIYF	TGCGCCAGCAGCCAAGAGGGAGGAAATGTCGGAAACACCATATATTTT	TRBV4-1	16	-	TRBJ1-3	-
CASSGLAGGPNTGELFF	TGCGCCAGCAGTGGTTTAGCGGGGGGCCCGAACACCGGGGAGCTGTTTTTT	TRBV10-1	17	TRBD2	TRBJ2-2	-
CASRTGDEQYF	TGTGCCAGCAGAACAGGGGACGAGCAGTACTTC	TRBV27	11	TRBD1	TRBJ2-7	once
CASRRGSGPGELFF	TGCGCCAGCAGACGCGGGAGCGGTCCCGGGGAGCTGTTTTTT	TRBV10-2	14	TRBD2	TRBJ2-2	-
CASSFWGGGGQETQYF	TGTGCCAGCAGTTTTTGGGGAGGGGGTGGGCAAGAGACCCAGTACTTC	TRBV27	16	-	TRBJ2-5	-
CASSVASGELNEQFF	TGTGCCAGCAGCGTAGCTAGCGGGGAACTAAATGAGCAGTTCTTC	TRBV9	15	TRBD2	TRBJ2-1	-
CASSAGLLNTEAFF	TGTGCCAGCAGTGCGGGACTTTTGAACACTGAAGCTTTCTTT	TRBV6-5	14	-	TRBJ1-1	-
CASGSGDEQFF	TGTGCCAGTGGCTCAGGGGACGAGCAGTTCTTC	TRBV19	11	-	TRBJ2-1	-